This TCR beta chain was captured by sequencing in a study of blood T cell repertoires in COVID-19. Whole-study context: The origin of the acute and convalescent COVID-19 samples was the United States, Italy and Spain. From T cells, B-cell-depleted T cells, or PBMCs came the material, which was cDNA or gDNA.

Libraries were prepared by immunoSEQ multiplex PCR; TCRdb keeps only in-frame clonotypes and omits some of them. This table has about 160,000 clones, 90% to 95% appearing once. Germline lookup yields CDR1 SGDLS and CDR2 YYNGEE. V trimming: 5 bases; J trimming: 3 bases; junction bases outside the gene matches: 7. This CDR3 contains 15 residues. The sequenced material came from peripheral blood. The source is a woman in her forties or fifties with acute or convalescent COVID-19. The chain has TRBV9 and TRBJ2-7; TRBD2 matches 11 bases. This CDR3 reads CASSPGTSGGYEQYF. CDR3 bases: TGTGCCAGCAGTCCCGGGACTAGCGGAGGCTACGAGCAGTACTTC.